These T cell receptor beta chains were read from a single sample in a study of blood T cell repertoires in COVID-19. Profiled with immunoSEQ multiplex PCR; TCRdb holds only in-frame clones, not every one. The sample holds over 200,000 clones, 80% to 90% seen once. Sequencing input: peripheral blood. These receptors all come from a woman in her forties with active or convalescent COVID-19. The CDR3 runs from the conserved cysteine through the conserved F or W. The D gene is left open where the match is weak. The size entry is marked missing in some rows and otherwise reads once, few, many or a size class.

J: TRBJ1-1
D: TRBD1
size: few
V: TRBV11-1
DNA: TGTGCCAGCAGCTTTTCAGGGGGAACTGAAGCTTTCTTT
CDR3: CASSFSGGTEAFF

J: TRBJ1-2
D: .
size: few
V: TRBV10-3
DNA: TGTGCCATCAAGCTCGGGCAGGGTAAGGATGGCTACACCTTC
CDR3: CAIKLGQGKDGYTF

J: TRBJ2-7
D: TRBD2
size: .
V: TRBV27
DNA: TGTGCCAGCAGTTCGGGACTAGGTTCCTACGAGCAGTACTTC
CDR3: CASSSGLGSYEQYF

J: TRBJ2-7
D: .
size: .
V: TRBV12-3/TRBV12-4
DNA: TGTGCCAGCAGTTATACAGGGCCGGGGGAGCAGTACTTC
CDR3: CASSYTGPGEQYF

J: TRBJ1-6
D: .
size: .
V: TRBV12-3/TRBV12-4
DNA: TGTGCCAGCAGTCCACGGAGCAATTCACCCCTCCACTTT
CDR3: CASSPRSNSPLHF

J: TRBJ1-1
D: .
size: .
V: TRBV14
DNA: TGTGCCAGCAGCCCCGCAATATCGCGGGACACTGAAGCTTTCTTT
CDR3: CASSPAISRDTEAFF

J: TRBJ2-7
D: TRBD2
size: .
V: TRBV14
DNA: TGTGCCAGCAGCCAAGTGGGGGGGGCTAGCGGGAGATACGAGCAGTACTTC
CDR3: CASSQVGGASGRYEQYF

J: TRBJ2-1
D: .
size: .
V: TRBV5-6
DNA: TGTGCCAGCAGCTTAATAATCCCGTACAATGAGCAGTTCTTC
CDR3: CASSLIIPYNEQFF

J: TRBJ1-4
D: TRBD1
size: few
V: TRBV3-1/TRBV3-2
DNA: TGTGCCAGCAGCCTCGCCGGGACAGCCCCCAATGAAAAACTGTTTTTT
CDR3: CASSLAGTAPNEKLFF

J: TRBJ1-3
D: .
size: .
V: TRBV12-2
DNA: TGTGCAAGTCGCAATAGGGCAGGGGGCCACTCTGGAAACACCATATATTTT
CDR3: CASRNRAGGHSGNTIYF

J: TRBJ2-7
D: TRBD2
size: .
V: TRBV7-2
DNA: TGTGCCAGCATCCAGACTAGCGGCCCCTACGAGCAGTACTTC
CDR3: CASIQTSGPYEQYF

J: TRBJ1-3
D: .
size: once
V: TRBV12-3/TRBV12-4
DNA: TGTGCCAGCAGCAGGGACTCTGGAAACACCATATATTTT
CDR3: CASSRDSGNTIYF

J: TRBJ1-2
D: TRBD1
size: few
V: TRBV5-1
DNA: TGCGCCAGCAGCTTGGAAGGGACAGTCAACTATGGCTACACCTTC
CDR3: CASSLEGTVNYGYTF

J: TRBJ1-4
D: .
size: .
V: TRBV5-6
DNA: TGTGCCAGCAGCCTACAGGACACTAATGAAAAACTGTTTTTT
CDR3: CASSLQDTNEKLFF

J: TRBJ1-3
D: TRBD1
size: few
V: TRBV9
DNA: TGTGCCAGCAGCGTAGAGCCGTTGGACAGGGGCGTCGGCACCATATATTTT
CDR3: CASSVEPLDRGVGTIYF

J: TRBJ1-5
D: .
size: .
V: TRBV10-3
DNA: TGTGCCATCAGTGAGTCAGGGGTGCAGCCCCAGCATTTT
CDR3: CAISESGVQPQHF

J: TRBJ2-1
D: TRBD1
size: few
V: TRBV28
DNA: TGTGCCAGCAGTTTGAGCAGGGGGATGTACAATGAGCAGTTCTTC
CDR3: CASSLSRGMYNEQFF

J: TRBJ1-2
D: TRBD1
size: .
V: TRBV4-1
DNA: TGCGCCAGCAGCCATTCCGGACAGGGCGGCTATGGCTACACCTTC
CDR3: CASSHSGQGGYGYTF

J: TRBJ2-5
D: .
size: .
V: TRBV28
DNA: TGTGCCAGCAGTCCCCCCCTAGGTCGGGAGACCCAGTACTTC
CDR3: CASSPPLGRETQYF

J: TRBJ1-1
D: .
size: few
V: TRBV18
DNA: TGTGCCAGCTCACCAGCACGGGGGGGAGCTTTCTTT
CDR3: CASSPARGGAFF

J: TRBJ2-7
D: TRBD2
size: .
V: TRBV18
DNA: TGTGCCAGCTCACCATATTCGAGGGGAGGGAGAGGCTCCTACGAGCAGTACTTC
CDR3: CASSPYSRGGRGSYEQYF

J: TRBJ1-2
D: TRBD1
size: .
V: TRBV2
DNA: TGTGCCACAGGACAGGGAAACTATGGCTACACCTTC
CDR3: CATGQGNYGYTF

J: TRBJ1-5
D: TRBD1
size: .
V: TRBV24-1
DNA: TGTGCCACCAGTGACCCGGGACAGGGGGCCAGTAGCAATCAGCCCCAGCATTTT
CDR3: CATSDPGQGASSNQPQHF

J: TRBJ2-1
D: .
size: .
V: TRBV10-3
DNA: TGTGCCATCAGTGCCCGGGGTGATGAGCAGTTCTTC
CDR3: CAISARGDEQFF

J: TRBJ1-4
D: .
size: few
V: TRBV3-1/TRBV3-2
DNA: TGTGCCAGCAGCCAAAAAACCCCGACAGGCGCCAATGAAAAACTGTTTTTT
CDR3: CASSQKTPTGANEKLFF

J: TRBJ1-2
D: .
size: .
V: TRBV5-1
DNA: TGCGCCAGCAGCGTTTTGACGGGTGGCTACACCTTC
CDR3: CASSVLTGGYTF

J: TRBJ2-3
D: TRBD2
size: once
V: TRBV25-1
DNA: TGTGCCAGCAAGAGACCGGGACTACAGGCAGATACGCAGTATTTT
CDR3: CASKRPGLQADTQYF

J: TRBJ2-3
D: .
size: .
V: TRBV5-8
DNA: TGTGCCAGCAGCCCCGGACAGGGAGGGGCAGATACGCAGTATTTT
CDR3: CASSPGQGGADTQYF

J: TRBJ1-1
D: .
size: .
V: TRBV3-1/TRBV3-2
DNA: TGTGCCAGCAGCCAACCTCAGGGGAACAGGGTGAGCACTGAAGCTTTCTTT
CDR3: CASSQPQGNRVSTEAFF

J: TRBJ1-6
D: .
size: .
V: TRBV20-1
DNA: TGCAGTGCTAGTGGAGGGATGAATTCACCCCTCCACTTT
CDR3: CSASGGMNSPLHF

J: TRBJ1-4
D: .
size: .
V: TRBV14
DNA: TGTGCCAGCAGCCAAGATCGAGGCGTGATCAACGAAAAACTGTTTTTT
CDR3: CASSQDRGVINEKLFF

J: TRBJ1-1
D: TRBD1
size: .
V: TRBV6-5
DNA: TGTGCCAGCAGCGAGGGACAGGTGAACACTGAAGCTTTCTTT
CDR3: CASSEGQVNTEAFF

J: TRBJ1-1
D: .
size: once
V: TRBV6-5
DNA: TGTGCCAGCAGTTACGGACGCATGGGGCGTAGGACTGAAGCTTTCTTT
CDR3: CASSYGRMGRRTEAFF

J: TRBJ2-7
D: TRBD1
size: .
V: TRBV7-2
DNA: TGTGCCAGCAGCTTAAGGGCCCGGGACAGGGGCAAGAACTACGAGCAGTACTTC
CDR3: CASSLRARDRGKNYEQYF

J: TRBJ2-7
D: TRBD1
size: .
V: TRBV27
DNA: TGTGCCAGCAGTCCCAGGCCCAGGGGGCTAGCCTACGAGCAGTACTTC
CDR3: CASSPRPRGLAYEQYF

J: TRBJ1-1
D: TRBD1
size: .
V: TRBV10-2
DNA: TGCGCCAGCAGGAGGGGGCAGGGGCTGAACACTGAAGCTTTCTTT
CDR3: CASRRGQGLNTEAFF

J: TRBJ1-1
D: .
size: .
V: TRBV11-3
DNA: TGTGCCAGCAGCTTAGAAAGCAGGGGCAAAGCTGAAGCTTTCTTT
CDR3: CASSLESRGKAEAFF

J: TRBJ1-1
D: TRBD1
size: .
V: TRBV28
DNA: TGTGCCAGCAGTTTAAGGGACAGGGTGATGAACACTGAAGCTTTCTTT
CDR3: CASSLRDRVMNTEAFF

J: TRBJ2-1
D: TRBD1
size: few
V: TRBV5-1
DNA: TGCGCCAGCAGTCAGACAGGGGCCGCCCGGGGTGAGCAGTTCTTC
CDR3: CASSQTGAARGEQFF

J: TRBJ1-2
D: TRBD1
size: .
V: TRBV19
DNA: TGTGCCACCGCCGGCGGGGGACAGGGGGCGTATGGCTACACCTTC
CDR3: CATAGGGQGAYGYTF

J: TRBJ1-1
D: .
size: .
V: TRBV19
DNA: TGTGCCAGTAGCTTTAGAAATGAAGCTTTCTTT
CDR3: CASSFRNEAFF